This TCR beta chain is drawn from a study of blood T cell repertoires in COVID-19. At the level of the study: Samples taken during acute and convalescent COVID-19 were collected in the United States, Italy and Spain. PBMCs, B-cell-depleted T cells, or T cells were the source of the cDNA or gDNA that made up the material.

In the original analysis: Reference gene primer amplification gave nucleated cell count estimates. Assay: immunoSEQ multiplex PCR; the TCRdb copy retains only in-frame clones and omits some. D and trimming come from the DNA, and the V and J calls and clone size come from that table. Found here are roughly 150,000 clones, 88% of them singletons; the top ten hold about 2.1%. Germline CDR1 and CDR2: MNHEY and SVGEGT. The CDR3 sequence is 13 residues long. V lost 1 base to trimming and J lost 5 bases; unmatched junction nucleotides: 1. The clonotype comes from a man over 45 who had recovered from COVID-19. Sequenced: peripheral blood. This chain uses TRBV6-2 or TRBV6-3 with TRBJ2-7; 8 bases are a match to TRBD1. CDR3 coding DNA: TGTGCCAGCAGTTACTACAGGGGGGACGAGCAGTACTTC. Residues: CASSYYRGDEQYF.